This paragraph reports one T cell receptor beta chain. Its specificity is unknown. The record originates from a study of cytomegalovirus exposure and HLA in healthy donors. In the study overall: The 120 validation repertoires used the same platform as the 550 to 700 first-cohort repertoires (as reported by a later analysis).

Sequencing used immunoSEQ multiplex PCR; TCRdb keeps in-frame clones, though not all of them. The sample contains 220,000 or so clones, 80% to 85% of which appear only once. Study-level points and caveats: Published work reported that the classifier diagnosed cytomegalovirus status with high specificity and sensitivity. While the bulk of TCR sequences proved rare, some public TCRs turned up in many donors.

The receptor was derived from a woman aged 25-40 years in good health and CMV-seropositive. Sample: PBMCs.

The CDR3 nucleotides are TGTGCCAGCAACGTAGTTGGGGAGGGAGGGGAGACCCAGTACTTC. This encodes CASNVVGEGGETQYF. J is TRBJ2-5 and V is TRBV5-4, with TRBD2 matching 7 bases. The CDR3 has 15 residues. Looked up from germline, CDR1 is SGHNT and CDR2 is YYREEE (reference sequence). V lost 6 bases and J lost 5; bases outside the gene matches: 13.